These 10 T cell receptor beta chains were all obtained from the same sample, sequenced in a study of Ad26.COV2.S vaccination and SARS-CoV-2 variants. Indicated treatment: roughly 19 received Ad26.COV2.S at low or high dose, single or two shots; about 5 received placebo; per-sample allocation not given. All samples were drawn on day 63, counting from the first vaccine or placebo injection. Generated by immunoSEQ multiplex PCR, the TCRdb table keeps only in-frame clones and is missing some. The table includes about 350,000 clones, 80% to 90% detected once. The sequencing here drew on peripheral blood, taken in a trial of Ad26.COV2.S vaccine versus placebo. The receptors were sampled from a person aged 18-60 years who received the Ad26.COV2.S COVID-19 vaccine or a placebo.

The chain joins TRBV6-6 to TRBJ1-3; D uncertain. Germline CDR1 is MNHNY and CDR2 is SVGAGI (reference sequence). The CDR3 length is 18 residues. V dropped 5 bases and J dropped 0 bases, with 20 bases sitting between them. The CDR3 DNA reads as TGTGCCAGCAGTCCACATTGGTCTGACCCGACCTCTGGAAACACCATATATTTT. Protein product: CASSPHWSDPTSGNTIYF.

V gene TRBV30 combines with J gene TRBJ2-1; perhaps D is TRBD1 or TRBD2 (6 bases each). Germline lookup yields CDR1 GTSNPN and CDR2 SVGIG (reference sequence). This CDR3 spans 13 amino acids. V was cut by 0 bases and J by 4 bases, with 7 bases left in between. The CDR3 region is CAWSVGGYNEQFF. CDR3 coding DNA: TGTGCCTGGAGTGTAGGGGGGTACAATGAGCAGTTCTTC.

The rearrangement uses TRBV27 and TRBJ1-1; unclear D gene. V lost 3 bases and J lost 0, with 5 bases in between. Germline V gene sequence: CDR1 MNHEY, CDR2 SMNVEV (reference sequence). This CDR3 comprises 13 residues. CDR3 region: CASSFKVNTEAFF. CDR3 coding DNA: TGTGCCAGCAGTTTTAAAGTGAACACTGAAGCTTTCTTT.

J is TRBJ2-1 and V is TRBV5-5; 9 bases fit TRBD2. V lost 2 bases to trimming and J lost 7 bases; unmatched junction nucleotides: 4. CDR1 and CDR2 from the germline V gene are SGHKS and YYEKEE (reference sequence). CDR3 length equals 14 residues. The CDR3 spells CASSLLAGANEQFF. The CDR3 DNA reads as TGTGCCAGCAGCTTATTAGCGGGAGCTAATGAGCAGTTCTTC.

The rearrangement links TRBV3-1 (or the pseudogene TRBV3-2) to TRBJ2-7; 8 bases match TRBD2. This CDR3 comprises 16 residues. J lost 1 base, V lost 0 bases, and 5 bases had no gene match. Germline CDR1 and CDR2: LGHDT and YNNKEL (reference sequence). CDR3 sequence: CASSQDHGTRSYEQYF. CDR3 in DNA: TGTGCCAGCAGCCAAGATCACGGGACTAGATCCTACGAGCAGTACTTC.

The chain links TRBV7-9 to TRBJ1-1; no clear D gene. Trimming removed 2 bases at V and 1 base at J, with 14 bases between. CDR1 and CDR2 (germline): SEHNR, FQNEAQ (reference sequence). The CDR3 consists of 16 residues. Here the CDR3 reads CASSLYQVGRNTEAFF. The CDR3 coding sequence is TGTGCCAGCAGCTTATACCAGGTTGGCCGGAACACTGAAGCTTTCTTT.

The chain joins TRBV5-6 to TRBJ2-1; D may be TRBD1 (6 bases). V was pared by 4 bases and J by 4 bases, with 18 bases between. This CDR3 region has 16 residues. CDR1 is SGHDT, CDR2 YYEEEE, per germline. The CDR3: CASSLQQGVSYNEQFF. The CDR3 DNA sequence: TGTGCCAGCAGCCTTCAACAGGGAGTATCTTACAATGAGCAGTTCTTC.

The chain links TRBV24-1 to TRBJ1-5; no firm D call. CDR1 is KGHDR, CDR2 SFDVKD, per germline. The V and J ends lost 4 bases and 10 bases respectively, with 13 bases between them. The CDR3 totals 13 residues. The CDR3 region is CATSDFRGFPQHF. CDR3 in DNA: TGTGCCACCAGTGACTTCCGGGGATTTCCCCAGCATTTT.

The chain employs TRBV28 and TRBJ2-1, with a tentative D call TRBD2 (5 bases). CDR1 and CDR2 from the germline V gene are MDHEN and SYDVKM. The CDR3 length is 15 residues. V lost 3 bases and J lost 5, with 14 bases in between. The CDR3 spells CASSFLSGTNNEQFF. The CDR3 coding sequence is TGTGCCAGCAGTTTTTTATCGGGAACTAACAATGAGCAGTTCTTC.

The CDR3, as DNA: TGTGCCAGCAGCCAAGTCCACCGGGAGTCTGGGACTGAAGCTTTCTTT. This sequence encodes CASSQVHRESGTEAFF. The V gene is TRBV14, the J gene TRBJ1-1, with D unclear. The CDR3 loop spans 16 amino acids. CDR1 SGHDN and CDR2 FVKESK come from the germline V gene. Trimming pared 1 base from V and 5 bases from J, leaving 17 bases between.